A selection of T cell receptor beta chains follows, all from one sample in a study of T-cell reconstitution after alpha-beta-depleted transplantation in children. Via MiXCR, TCRdb re-called the PCR reads, giving one row per CDR3 protein. The sample contains hundreds of thousands of distinct CDR3 sequences, 10% to 15% of which appear only once. The source was PBMCs, mostly from graft donor cells, collected 360 days after TCRalphabeta/CD19-depleted stem cell transplant. Receptor source: a male patient aged 10-17 years who had a stem cell transplant for acute myeloid leukemia, so the T cells may come from the graft donor. Each CDR3 is given with its conserved first and last residue. A D gene is named only where the DNA matches it firmly. Clone size is not always given. Where it is, it says once, few, many or a class for expanded clones.

d_call clone_size j_call v_call cdr3_aa cdr3_nt
- - TRBJ2-1 TRBV19 CASSIFSIDNEQFF TGTGCCAGTAGTATTTTTTCGATTGACAATGAGCAGTTCTTC
TRBD2 many TRBJ2-1 TRBV7-8 CASSFREGQVGEQFF TGTGCCAGCAGCTTCCGGGAGGGCCAAGTTGGCGAGCAGTTCTTC
- - TRBJ2-2 TRBV27 CASSFTVGQGGDTGELFF TGTGCCAGCAGTTTTACGGTCGGGCAGGGGGGGGACACCGGGGAGCTGTTTTTT
- - TRBJ2-1 TRBV7-2 CASSLVWDFYNEQFF TGTGCCAGCAGCTTAGTATGGGACTTCTACAATGAGCAGTTCTTC
- - TRBJ2-7 TRBV5-5 CASSEEGRVLGEQYF TGTGCCAGCAGTGAAGAAGGCAGGGTGCTAGGGGAGCAGTACTTC
TRBD1 few TRBJ2-7 TRBV5-1 CASSLVQGDYYEQYF TGCGCCAGCAGCTTGGTCCAGGGGGATTACTACGAGCAGTACTTC
TRBD1 many TRBJ2-5 TRBV12-3/TRBV12-4 CASSIFGTGQETQYF TGTGCCAGCAGTATCTTCGGGACAGGGCAAGAGACCCAGTACTTC
TRBD2 - TRBJ2-1 TRBV29-1 CSVPTRLAGYFNEQFF TGCAGCGTACCCACCCGACTAGCGGGATACTTCAATGAGCAGTTCTTC
TRBD2 - TRBJ2-1 TRBV28 CASSLWGGLGRDNEQFF TGTGCCAGCAGTTTATGGGGGGGACTAGGAAGGGACAATGAGCAGTTCTTC
- few TRBJ2-2 TRBV20-1 CSASITGVGGELFF TGCAGTGCTAGTATTACGGGGGTTGGCGGGGAGCTGTTTTTT
- few TRBJ2-7 TRBV4-2 CASSQEVTLGGYEQYF TGTGCCAGCAGCCAAGAGGTCACCCTCGGGGGCTACGAGCAGTACTTC
TRBD2 - TRBJ2-2 TRBV4-3 CASSLGLAPGELFF TGCGCCAGCAGCCTCGGACTAGCCCCCGGGGAGCTGTTTTTT
- - TRBJ2-7 TRBV4-2 CASSQEVAGVYEQYF TGTGCCAGCAGCCAAGAAGTGGCGGGTGTGTACGAGCAGTACTTC
- - TRBJ2-5 TRBV24-1 CATSDLQGGRGETQYF TGTGCCACCAGTGATTTACAGGGAGGTCGAGGAGAGACCCAGTACTTC
TRBD1 many TRBJ2-1 TRBV5-1 CASSLDRGQNEQFF TGCGCCAGCAGCTTGGATAGGGGGCAGAATGAGCAGTTCTTC
TRBD2 - TRBJ2-5 TRBV7-2 CASLDGGGRETQYF TGTGCCAGCTTAGATGGCGGGGGACGAGAGACCCAGTACTTC
TRBD2 few TRBJ2-7 TRBV29-1 CSVGPGTSGTYEQYF TGCAGCGTTGGCCCCGGGACTAGCGGAACCTACGAGCAGTACTTC
- few TRBJ2-5 TRBV28 CASSLVGSPGETQYF TGTGCCAGCAGTTTAGTGGGCAGTCCTGGAGAGACCCAGTACTTC
- - TRBJ2-1 TRBV3-1 CASSQDQFRYNEQFF TGTGCCAGCAGCCAAGATCAATTCCGATACAATGAGCAGTTCTTC
TRBD2 - TRBJ2-7 TRBV14 CASSPLGSSGRYEQYF TGTGCCAGCAGCCCGTTGGGGTCTAGCGGGAGGTACGAGCAGTACTTC
- - TRBJ2-2 TRBV9 CASSVDRYTGELFF TGTGCCAGCAGCGTAGACAGGTACACCGGGGAGCTGTTTTTT
- - TRBJ2-7 TRBV5-4 CASSPGTLSSYEQYF TGTGCCAGCAGCCCCGGGACTTTGAGCTCCTACGAGCAGTACTTC
TRBD2 few TRBJ2-2 TRBV11-1 CASRTRTSGSFLPGELFF TGTGCCAGCCGAACTCGGACTAGCGGGAGTTTCCTACCGGGGGAGCTGTTTTTT
TRBD2 once TRBJ2-1 TRBV20-1 CSALKLAGDGYEQFF TGCAGTGCTTTAAAACTAGCGGGAGATGGCTATGAGCAGTTCTTC
TRBD2 - TRBJ2-7 TRBV20-1 CSARDPFLAGGTEQYF TGCAGTGCTAGAGACCCTTTCCTAGCGGGAGGAACCGAGCAGTACTTC
TRBD2 - TRBJ2-3 TRBV20-1 CSARRLAGVYVDTQYF TGCAGTGCTCGGAGGTTAGCGGGGGTATATGTGGATACGCAGTATTTT
TRBD2 - TRBJ2-7 TRBV12-3/TRBV12-4 CASSRRGLAGALTSYEQYF TGTGCCAGCAGTCGCCGAGGACTAGCGGGAGCGCTTACCTCCTACGAGCAGTACTTC
- many TRBJ2-7 TRBV20-1 CSARDLMTGFSYEQYF TGCAGTGCTAGAGATCTAATGACAGGATTCTCCTACGAGCAGTACTTC
- many TRBJ2-7 TRBV6-2/TRBV6-3 CASSYSSPPPYEQYF TGTGCCAGCAGTTACAGCAGTCCCCCCCCCTACGAGCAGTACTTC